This T cell receptor beta chain was profiled in a study of graft-versus-host responses after intestinal transplantation. The repertoire was sequenced with immunoSEQ multiplex PCR; TCRdb's copy has only in-frame clones and lacks some. Of about 47,000 clones in the sample, roughly 93% were seen once. Sequences were derived from PBMCs, sampled around 27 months after a first intestinal transplant, on the day of a second. This TCR was recovered from a human patient who received an intestinal transplant, so some T cells may come from the graft donor.

The CDR3 spells CASSAKTGGEQYF. The CDR3 DNA follows: TGTGCCAGCAGCGCAAAGACAGGGGGAGAGCAGTACTTC. The rearrangement joins TRBV14 to TRBJ2-5; 9 bases align to TRBD1. The CDR3 spans 13 residues. Germline V CDR1 and CDR2: SGHDN, FVKESK. J gave up 11 bases and V 5 bases, and 9 bases lay outside the gene matches.